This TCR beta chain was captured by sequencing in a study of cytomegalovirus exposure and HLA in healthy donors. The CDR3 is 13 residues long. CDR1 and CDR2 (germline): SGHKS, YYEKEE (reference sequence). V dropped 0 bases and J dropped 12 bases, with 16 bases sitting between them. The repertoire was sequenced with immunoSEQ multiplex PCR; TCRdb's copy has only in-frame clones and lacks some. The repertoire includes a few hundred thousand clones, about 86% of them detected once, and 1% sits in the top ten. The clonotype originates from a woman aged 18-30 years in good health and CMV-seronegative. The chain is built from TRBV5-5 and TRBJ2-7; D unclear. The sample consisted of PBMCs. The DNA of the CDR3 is TGTGCCAGCAGCTTGGCAATTTGGGCAGTTCCGTACTTC. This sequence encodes CASSLAIWAVPYF.